The 13 T cell receptor beta chains reported below all come from one sample, sequenced in a study of shared clonotypes between healthy human individuals. Terminally differentiated effector memory CD45RA+ cells were excluded by CCR7 positive selection of CD45RO-negative cells. The table came from immunoSEQ multiplex PCR; TCRdb's copy has only in-frame clones and leaves some out. Of roughly 550,000 clones in the sample, less than 97% were seen once. The sequenced sample consisted of naive CD8+ T cells sorted from blood. These receptors were collected from a woman in her thirties in good health.

This clone has just one count. The gene calls are TRBV7-9 and TRBJ1-1, with D possibly matching TRBD1 (5 bases). The germline V gene encodes CDR1 SEHNR and CDR2 FQNEAQ (reference sequence). The V end lost 5 bases, the J end lost 3 bases, and 13 bases lay between the germline ends. CDR3 length equals 14 residues. The CDR3 DNA reads as TGTGCCAGCAGCGCAACAGGCGGGGACACTGAAGCTTTCTTT. Encoded protein: CASSATGGDTEAFF.

V gene TRBV28 combines with J gene TRBJ2-7, with D perhaps matching TRBD2 (6 bases). The CDR3 extends over 16 amino acids. CDR1 MDHEN and CDR2 SYDVKM come from the germline V gene. Trimming removed 4 bases from V and 0 bases from J, with 16 bases in between. CDR3 nucleotides: TGTGCCAGCAGTTACCAACTAGCATCGAGCTCCTACGAGCAGTACTTC. It is translated as CASSYQLASSSYEQYF.

The chain employs TRBV29-1 and TRBJ2-3; 9 nucleotides match TRBD1. The V gene end was trimmed by 6 bases and the J gene end by 5 bases; junction bases not matched to a gene: 9. The length of the CDR3 is 14 residues. Per germline, CDR1 SQVTM and CDR2 ANQGSEA. Here the CDR3 DNA reads TGCAGCGTGATGGACAGGGGATTAAGAGATACGCAGTATTTT. Its protein is CSVMDRGLRDTQYF.

V and J are TRBV27 and TRBJ2-5; D might be TRBD2 (6 bases). The J call is doubtful: the DNA matches TRBJ2-7 better. Germline lookup yields CDR1 MNHEY and CDR2 SMNVEV (reference sequence). The CDR3 has 16 residues. The CDR3: CASSPSPGTGLYEQYF. CDR3 nucleotide sequence: TGTGCCAGCAGTCCCAGTCCCGGGACGGGACTCTACGAGCAGTACTTC.

This clone was found once. The CDR3 coding sequence is TGTGCCAGTAGTATAGCTCCCTTCCGAGCTGTGGAAAACACCGGGGAGCTGTTTTTT. Protein: CASSIAPFRAVENTGELFF. V gene TRBV19 combines with J gene TRBJ2-2; D unresolved. Per germline, CDR1 LNHDA and CDR2 SQIVND (reference sequence). The CDR3 covers 19 residues. Trimming took 1 base from V and 2 from J, leaving 20 bases between them.

The chain combines TRBV7-9 with TRBJ2-7; a weak D match, TRBD2 (5 bases). Germline CDR1 and CDR2: SEHNR and FQNEAQ (reference sequence). V lost 2 bases and J lost 7, with 9 bases in between. CDR3 length: 12 amino acids. DNA for the CDR3: TGTGCCAGCAGCTTATTGGAGCGGGAGCAGTACTTC. This sequence encodes CASSLLEREQYF.

The CDR3 reads CASSIVNGGPYEQYF. The CDR3 DNA is TGTGCCAGTAGTATAGTAAATGGGGGGCCCTACGAGCAGTACTTC. The chain couples TRBV19 to TRBJ2-7, with D perhaps matching TRBD1 or TRBD2 (6 bases each). Germline loops: CDR1 LNHDA, CDR2 SQIVND (reference sequence). The CDR3 consists of 15 residues. Trimming pared 1 base from V and 2 bases from J, leaving 12 bases between. The whole variable domain, remainder taken from reference TRBV19 and TRBJ2-7, is DGGITQSPKYLFRKEGQNVTLSCEQNLNHDAMYWYRQDPGQGLRLIYYSQIVNDFQKGDIAEGYSVSREKKESFPLTVTSAQKNPTAFYLCASSIVNGGPYEQYFGPGTRLTVT.

The DNA of the CDR3 is TGTGCCAGCAGCGTAGCCCGGGGGACCGCCGTCTCCGGGGAGCTGTTTTTT. Amino acids: CASSVARGTAVSGELFF. The chain employs TRBV9 and TRBJ2-2; a weak D match, TRBD2 (6 bases). CDR3 length equals 17 residues. The germline V gene has CDR1 SGDLS and CDR2 YYNGEE. Trimming removed 0 bases from V and 6 bases from J, with 18 bases in between.

The V gene is TRBV28, the J gene TRBJ2-1; tentative D call: TRBD1 (5 bases). This CDR3 has 12 residues. V lost 7 bases and J 3 bases, leaving 7 bases between the germline ends. Germline lookup yields CDR1 MDHEN and CDR2 SYDVKM. The CDR3 is CASTQVYNEQFF. In nucleotides, the CDR3 is TGTGCCAGCACACAGGTCTACAATGAGCAGTTCTTC.

The chain links TRBV27 to TRBJ2-1; the match to TRBD2 covers 8 bases. With V trimmed by 6 bases and J by 5 bases, 0 bases remained unmatched. Germline CDR1 and CDR2: MNHEY and SMNVEV (reference sequence). The CDR3 contains 12 residues. This CDR3 reads CASRREDNEQFF. The CDR3 region has the DNA TGTGCCAGCAGGCGGGAGGACAATGAGCAGTTCTTC.

In the case of this clone: Additional DNA sequences in this sample encode the identical CDR3. This chain uses TRBV5-5 with TRBJ1-1, with D perhaps TRBD1 (5 bases). CDR3 length: 14 amino acids. CDR1 and CDR2 from the germline V gene are SGHKS and YYEKEE (reference sequence). V lost 1 base and J lost 1, with 8 bases in between. This CDR3 reads CASSLRGKNTEAFF. In DNA, the CDR3 is TGTGCCAGCAGCTTGAGGGGAAAGAACACTGAAGCTTTCTTT.

The chain carries TRBV29-1 and TRBJ1-2, with unresolved D. CDR1 and CDR2 (germline): SQVTM, ANQGSEA. The CDR3 extends over 14 amino acids. The germline V and J ends were trimmed by 2 bases and 6 bases, with 16 bases remaining between them. The CDR3 region is CSVELVPRAHGYTF. As DNA, the CDR3 is TGCAGCGTTGAATTGGTACCAAGGGCCCATGGCTACACCTTC. The full variable domain, with the rest looked up from reference TRBV29-1 and TRBJ1-2, is SAVISQKPSRDICQRGTSLTIQCQVDSQVTMMFWYRQQPGQSLTLIATANQGSEATYESGFVIDKFPISRPNLTFSTLTVSNMSPEDSSIYLCSVELVPRAHGYTFGSGTRLTVV.

The chain recombines TRBV6-5 with TRBJ2-5; 7 nucleotides align to TRBD2. Germline values: CDR1 MNHEY, CDR2 SVGAGI. This CDR3 has 12 residues. V lost 5 bases to trimming and J lost 11 bases; unmatched junction nucleotides: 8. CDR3 DNA: TGTGCCAGCAGTGGGGGAGGGAGGGAGCAGTACTTC. Residues: CASSGGGREQYF.